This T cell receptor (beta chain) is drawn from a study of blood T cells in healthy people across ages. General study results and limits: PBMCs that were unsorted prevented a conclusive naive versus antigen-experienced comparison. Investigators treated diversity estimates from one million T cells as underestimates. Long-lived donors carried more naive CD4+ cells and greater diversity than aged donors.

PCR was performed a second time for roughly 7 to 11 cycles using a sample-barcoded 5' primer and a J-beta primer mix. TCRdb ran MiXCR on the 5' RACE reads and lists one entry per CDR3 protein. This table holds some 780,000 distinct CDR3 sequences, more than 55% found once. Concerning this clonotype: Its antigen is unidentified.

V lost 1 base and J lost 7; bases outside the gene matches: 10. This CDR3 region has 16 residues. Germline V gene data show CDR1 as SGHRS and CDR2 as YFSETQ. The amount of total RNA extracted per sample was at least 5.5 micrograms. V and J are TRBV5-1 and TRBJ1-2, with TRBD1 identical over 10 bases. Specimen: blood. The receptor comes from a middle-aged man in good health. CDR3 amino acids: CASSLTPGTGVVGYTF. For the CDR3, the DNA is TGCGCCAGCAGCTTGACGCCTGGGACAGGGGTAGTTGGCTACACCTTC. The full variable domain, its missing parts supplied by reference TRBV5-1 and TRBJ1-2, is KAGVTQTPRYLIKTRGQQVTLSCSPISGHRSVSWYQQTPGQGLQFLFEYFSETQRNKGNFPGRFSGRQFSNSRSEMNVSTLELGDSALYLCASSLTPGTGVVGYTFGSGTRLTVV.